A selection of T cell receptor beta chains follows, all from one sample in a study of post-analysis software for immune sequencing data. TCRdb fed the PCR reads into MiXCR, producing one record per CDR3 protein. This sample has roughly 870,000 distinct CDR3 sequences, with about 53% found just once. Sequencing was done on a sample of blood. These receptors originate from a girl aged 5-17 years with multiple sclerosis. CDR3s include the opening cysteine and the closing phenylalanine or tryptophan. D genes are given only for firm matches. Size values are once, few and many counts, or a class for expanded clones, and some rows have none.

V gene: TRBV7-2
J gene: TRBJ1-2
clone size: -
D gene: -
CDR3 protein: CASSLVDSYGYTF
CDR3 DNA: TGTGCCAGCAGCTTAGTGGACAGCTATGGCTACACCTTC

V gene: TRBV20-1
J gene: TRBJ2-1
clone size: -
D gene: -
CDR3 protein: CSASSSYNEQFF
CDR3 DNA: TGCAGTGCGAGTAGCTCCTACAATGAGCAGTTCTTC

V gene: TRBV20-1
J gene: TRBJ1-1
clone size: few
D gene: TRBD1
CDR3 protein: CSARTNRGRAFF
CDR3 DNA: TGCAGTGCTAGAACTAACAGGGGGCGAGCTTTCTTT

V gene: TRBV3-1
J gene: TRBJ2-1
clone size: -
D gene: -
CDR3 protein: CASSRTVNKQFF
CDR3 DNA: TGTGCCAGCAGTCGTACGGTCAATAAGCAGTTCTTC

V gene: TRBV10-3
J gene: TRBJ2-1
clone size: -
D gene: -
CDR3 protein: CAISESWGAPNNEQFF
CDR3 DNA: TGTGCCATCAGTGAGTCGTGGGGGGCTCCCAACAATGAGCAGTTCTTC

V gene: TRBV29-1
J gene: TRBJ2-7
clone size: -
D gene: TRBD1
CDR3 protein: CSANGQGPHEQYF
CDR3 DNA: TGCAGCGCTAATGGACAGGGCCCCCACGAGCAGTACTTC

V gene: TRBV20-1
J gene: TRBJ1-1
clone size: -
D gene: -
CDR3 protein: CSAREHGTEAFF
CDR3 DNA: TGCAGTGCTAGAGAACATGGCACTGAAGCTTTCTTT

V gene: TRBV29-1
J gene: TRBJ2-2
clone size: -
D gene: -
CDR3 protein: CSVGETGELFF
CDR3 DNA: TGCAGCGTTGGTGAGACCGGGGAGCTGTTTTTT

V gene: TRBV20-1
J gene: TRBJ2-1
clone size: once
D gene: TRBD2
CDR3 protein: CSARGFSGGNNEQFF
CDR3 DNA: TGCAGTGCTAGAGGTTTTAGCGGGGGAAACAATGAGCAGTTCTTC

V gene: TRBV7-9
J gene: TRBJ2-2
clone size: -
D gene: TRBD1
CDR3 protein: CASSLSTGERELFF
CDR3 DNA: TGTGCCAGCAGCTTAAGCACAGGGGAGAGGGAGCTGTTTTTT

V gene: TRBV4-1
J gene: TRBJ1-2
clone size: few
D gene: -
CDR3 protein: CASSPTTGTIANYGYTF
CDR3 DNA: TGCGCCAGCAGCCCCACTACCGGGACAATCGCTAACTATGGCTACACCTTC

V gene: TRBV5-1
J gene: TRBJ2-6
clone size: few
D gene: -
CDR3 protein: CASSRDGSGANVLTF
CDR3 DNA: TGCGCCAGCAGCAGGGATGGCTCTGGGGCCAACGTCCTGACTTTC

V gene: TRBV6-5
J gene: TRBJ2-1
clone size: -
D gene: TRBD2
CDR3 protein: CASSPALGTSGDNEQFF
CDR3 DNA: TGTGCCAGCAGCCCCGCCTTGGGGACTAGCGGGGACAATGAGCAGTTCTTC

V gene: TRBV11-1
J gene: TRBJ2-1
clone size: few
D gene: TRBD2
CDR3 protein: CASSFGWSGGEQFF
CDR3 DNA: TGTGCCAGCAGCTTCGGATGGTCGGGGGGGGAGCAGTTCTTC

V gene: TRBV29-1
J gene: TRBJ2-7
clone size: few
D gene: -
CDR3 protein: CSFTSEDPYEQYF
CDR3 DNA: TGCAGTTTCACTTCAGAAGACCCCTACGAGCAGTACTTC

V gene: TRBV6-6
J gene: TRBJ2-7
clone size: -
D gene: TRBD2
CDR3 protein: CATIPLAGGYYEQYF
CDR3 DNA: TGTGCCACGATACCCTTAGCGGGGGGGTACTACGAGCAGTACTTC

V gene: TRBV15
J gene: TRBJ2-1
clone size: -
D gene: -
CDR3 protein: CATSRGTGSYNEQFF
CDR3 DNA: TGTGCCACCAGCAGAGGTACAGGGTCTTACAATGAGCAGTTCTTC

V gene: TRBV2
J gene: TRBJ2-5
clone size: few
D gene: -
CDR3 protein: CASRGTSGTQYF
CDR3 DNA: TGTGCCAGCAGGGGGACGTCAGGGACCCAGTACTTC

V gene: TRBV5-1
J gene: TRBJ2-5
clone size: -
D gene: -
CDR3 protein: CASSLVSGVETQYF
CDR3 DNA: TGCGCCAGCAGCTTGGTTAGCGGAGTAGAGACCCAGTACTTC

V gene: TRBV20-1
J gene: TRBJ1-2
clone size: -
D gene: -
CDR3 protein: CSAPAPTNYGYTF
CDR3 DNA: TGCAGTGCGCCGGCCCCGACTAACTATGGCTACACCTTC

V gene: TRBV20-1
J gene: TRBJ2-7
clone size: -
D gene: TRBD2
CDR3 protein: CSARHQWTSGSQYNEQYF
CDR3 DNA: TGCAGTGCTAGACATCAATGGACTAGCGGGAGTCAGTACAATGAGCAGTACTTC

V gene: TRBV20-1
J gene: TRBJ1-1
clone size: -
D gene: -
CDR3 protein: CSTRRNTEAFF
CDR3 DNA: TGCAGTACCCGCAGGAACACTGAAGCTTTCTTT

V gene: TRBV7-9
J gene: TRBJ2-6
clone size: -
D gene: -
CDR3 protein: CASSLNRDWTLRSGANVLTF
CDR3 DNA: TGTGCCAGCAGCCTTAACAGGGATTGGACTTTGAGGTCTGGGGCCAACGTCCTGACTTTC

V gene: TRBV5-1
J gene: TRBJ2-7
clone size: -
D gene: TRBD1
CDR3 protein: CASREGQGVVYEQYF
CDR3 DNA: TGCGCCAGCAGGGAGGGACAGGGGGTCGTCTACGAGCAGTACTTC

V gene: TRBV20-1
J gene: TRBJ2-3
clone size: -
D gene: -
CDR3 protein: CSARIPAVSTDTQYF
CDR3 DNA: TGCAGTGCTAGAATCCCAGCGGTTAGCACAGATACGCAGTATTTT

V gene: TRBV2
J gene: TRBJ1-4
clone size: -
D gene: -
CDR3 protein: CASSLGGEPAEKLFF
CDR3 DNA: TGTGCCAGCAGCCTGGGGGGGGAGCCTGCTGAAAAACTGTTTTTT

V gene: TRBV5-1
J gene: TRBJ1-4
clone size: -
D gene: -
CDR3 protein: CASSSGTWNEKLFF
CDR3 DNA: TGCGCCAGCAGTTCCGGGACGTGGAATGAAAAACTGTTTTTT

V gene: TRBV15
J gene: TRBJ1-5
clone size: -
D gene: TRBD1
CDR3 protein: CATSRWGGRGKNQPQHF
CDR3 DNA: TGTGCCACCAGCAGGTGGGGAGGCAGGGGGAAAAATCAGCCCCAGCATTTT

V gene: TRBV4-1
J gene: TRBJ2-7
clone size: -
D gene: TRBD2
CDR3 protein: CASSQGGGLADSYEQYF
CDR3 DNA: TGCGCCAGCAGCCAAGGCGGGGGTCTAGCGGATTCCTACGAGCAGTACTTC

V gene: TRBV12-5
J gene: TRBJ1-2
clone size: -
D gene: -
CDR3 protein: CTSGPDRWDYTF
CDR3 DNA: TGTACTAGTGGTCCCGACAGATGGGACTACACCTTC

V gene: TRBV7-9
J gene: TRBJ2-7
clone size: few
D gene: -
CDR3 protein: CASSPESYEQYF
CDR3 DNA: TGTGCCAGCAGCCCAGAGTCCTACGAGCAGTACTTC

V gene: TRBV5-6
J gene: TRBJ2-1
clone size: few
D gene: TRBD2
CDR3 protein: CASSVRSSGLAGGREQFF
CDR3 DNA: TGTGCCAGCAGCGTGCGGTCTTCGGGACTAGCGGGGGGGCGAGAGCAGTTCTTC

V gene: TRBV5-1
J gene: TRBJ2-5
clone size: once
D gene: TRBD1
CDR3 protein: CASSFGQGSWETQYF
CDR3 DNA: TGCGCCAGCAGCTTCGGACAGGGGAGTTGGGAGACCCAGTACTTC

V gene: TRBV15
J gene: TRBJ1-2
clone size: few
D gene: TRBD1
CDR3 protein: CATSREDRGVGGYTF
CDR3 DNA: TGTGCCACCAGCAGAGAGGACAGGGGAGTCGGCGGCTACACCTTC

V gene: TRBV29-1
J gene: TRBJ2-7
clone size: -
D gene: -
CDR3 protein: CSGGPHGAYNEQYF
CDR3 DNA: TGCAGCGGGGGACCCCACGGCGCTTACAATGAGCAGTACTTC

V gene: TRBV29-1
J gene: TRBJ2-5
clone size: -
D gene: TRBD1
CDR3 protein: CSVVFGYRGRETQYF
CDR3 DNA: TGCAGCGTCGTGTTTGGCTACAGGGGCCGAGAGACCCAGTACTTC

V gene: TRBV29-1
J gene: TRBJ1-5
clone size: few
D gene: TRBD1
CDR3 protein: CSVTGTESNQPQHF
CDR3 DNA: TGCAGCGTTACCGGGACAGAAAGCAATCAGCCCCAGCATTTT

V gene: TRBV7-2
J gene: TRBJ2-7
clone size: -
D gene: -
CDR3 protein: CASSLDYTSYEQYF
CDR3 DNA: TGTGCCAGCAGCTTAGACTACACTTCCTACGAGCAGTACTTC

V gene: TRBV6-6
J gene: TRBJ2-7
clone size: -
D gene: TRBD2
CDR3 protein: CASSPLSGRTHEQYF
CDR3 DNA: TGTGCCAGCAGCCCCCTCAGCGGGAGGACCCACGAGCAGTACTTC

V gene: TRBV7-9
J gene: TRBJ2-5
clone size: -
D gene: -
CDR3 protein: CASSAGLLIETQYF
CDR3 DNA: TGTGCCAGCAGCGCGGGACTTCTGATAGAGACCCAGTACTTC

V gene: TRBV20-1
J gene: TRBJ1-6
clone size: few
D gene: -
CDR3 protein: CSARGGSNSPLHF
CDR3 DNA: TGCAGTGCTAGAGGGGGGTCAAATTCACCCCTCCACTTT

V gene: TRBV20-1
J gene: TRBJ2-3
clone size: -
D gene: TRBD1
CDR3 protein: CSATPGQIRDTQYF
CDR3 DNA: TGCAGTGCCACTCCGGGACAGATTAGAGATACGCAGTATTTT

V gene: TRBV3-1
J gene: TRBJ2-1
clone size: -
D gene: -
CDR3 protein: CASSQTGTLGDNEQFF
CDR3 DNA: TGTGCCAGCAGTCAAACCGGGACCCTGGGGGACAATGAGCAGTTCTTC

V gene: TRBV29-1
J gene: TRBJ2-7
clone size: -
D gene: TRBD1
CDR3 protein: CSAATGGVGEQYF
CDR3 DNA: TGCAGCGCAGCCACAGGGGGTGTGGGCGAGCAGTACTTC

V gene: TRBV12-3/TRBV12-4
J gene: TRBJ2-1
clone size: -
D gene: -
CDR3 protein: CASSDSFGSNEQFF
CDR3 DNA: TGTGCCAGCAGCGACAGCTTTGGTTCCAATGAGCAGTTCTTC

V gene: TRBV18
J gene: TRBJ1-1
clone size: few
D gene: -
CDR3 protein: CASSPGRGNTEAFF
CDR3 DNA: TGTGCCAGCTCACCAGGGCGGGGGAACACTGAAGCTTTCTTT

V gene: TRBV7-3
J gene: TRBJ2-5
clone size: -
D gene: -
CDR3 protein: CASSLEPYQETQYF
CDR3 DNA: TGTGCCAGCAGCTTGGAACCATACCAAGAGACCCAGTACTTC

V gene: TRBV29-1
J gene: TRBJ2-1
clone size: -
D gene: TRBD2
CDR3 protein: CSVVGGLAGERYNEQFF
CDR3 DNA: TGCAGCGTTGTAGGGGGACTAGCGGGGGAGCGATACAATGAGCAGTTCTTC

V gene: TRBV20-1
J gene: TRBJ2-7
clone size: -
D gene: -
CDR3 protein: CSATRTATYEQYF
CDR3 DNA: TGCAGTGCCACAAGGACAGCCACCTACGAGCAGTACTTC

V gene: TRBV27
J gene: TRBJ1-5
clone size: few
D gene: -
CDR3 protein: CASSSRAGRPVSGYNQPQHF
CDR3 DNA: TGTGCCAGCAGTTCCCGCGCCGGACGCCCTGTCTCCGGCTACAATCAGCCCCAGCATTTT

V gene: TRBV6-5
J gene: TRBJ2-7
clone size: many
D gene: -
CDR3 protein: CASRLQGISYEQYF
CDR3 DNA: TGTGCCAGCAGACTACAGGGTATTAGCTACGAGCAGTACTTC